A single sample is the source of the 11 T cell receptor gamma chains below, sequenced in a study of gamma-delta T cells after stem cell transplantation (dated by TCRdb to the mid-2010s). The library was obtained by RT-PCR. The reads were generated on an Illumina MiSeq. TCRdb reanalyzed the public reads with the CATT caller, and identical DNA sequences were merged afterwards. For this sample there are 850 to 1,000 gamma-chain clones; around 31% appear just once. 34% of the sample is in the top ten clones. Sequencing was done on a sample of gamma-delta T cells. Receptors were obtained from a human donor. It is not recorded whose cells these are; they may come from a transplant donor.

This clone counts as large (0.1 to 1%). The sample contains more than one DNA sequence encoding this CDR3. The CDR3 DNA reads TGTGCCTTGTGGTGTAGTGATTGGATCAAGACGTTT. It translates to CALWCSDWIKTF. This sequence joins TRGV9 and TRGJP2. Germline matching of the DNA provided the J gene here, since TCRdb leaves it blank. This CDR3 contains 12 residues. Looked up from germline, CDR1 is GITISATS and CDR2 is ISYDGTV (reference sequence). V lost 6 bases and J lost 3; bases outside the gene matches: 1.

The chain recombines TRGV9 with TRGJ1 or TRGJ2. The J gene was missing in TCRdb and was found by matching the end of the DNA to germline. V was clipped by 2 bases and J by 0 bases; unmatched bases: 1. The CDR3 loop spans 13 amino acids. Germline V gene lookup returns CDR1 GITISATS and CDR2 ISYDGTV (reference sequence). DNA for the CDR3: TGTGCCTTGTGGGAGGCGAATTATTATAAGAAACTCTTT. It is translated as CALWEANYYKKLF.

Here the CDR3 reads CALWEVPTWGELGKKIKVF. In DNA, the CDR3 is TGTGCCTTGTGGGAGGTGCCTACTTGGGGCGAGTTGGGCAAAAAAATCAAGGTATTT. The chain links TRGV9 to TRGJP. The J gene, missing from TCRdb, was assigned here through DNA to germline matching. The CDR3 length is 19 residues. Germline assignment: CDR1 GITISATS and CDR2 ISYDGTV (reference sequence). After removal of 0 bases from V and 7 bases from J, the junction contained 12 bases not matched to a gene.

Regarding this clone: Other DNA sequences within the sample encode an identical CDR3. The V gene is TRGV9, the J gene TRGJP. Since TCRdb gives no J gene, matching the DNA to germline was used here to assign it. CDR1 and CDR2 from the germline V gene are GITISATS and ISYDGTV (reference sequence). Trimming took 1 base from V and 7 from J; bases not matched to a gene: 7. The CDR3 sequence is 17 residues long. The CDR3 sequence is CALWEVTAELGKKIKVF. The CDR3 nucleotides are TGTGCCTTGTGGGAGGTAACCGCCGAGTTGGGCAAAAAAATCAAGGTATTT.

By proportion, this clone is large. An end of the junction does not agree with germline; a read error may underlie this. The identical CDR3 is also encoded by other nucleotide sequences in the sample. The chain employs TRGV9 and TRGJP. The J gene was not available in TCRdb and was assigned here by matching the DNA to germline segments. The CDR3 sequence is 17 residues long. The germline V gene encodes CDR1 GITISATS and CDR2 ISYDGTV (reference sequence). The CDR3 is CALWEGLGEFGKKIKVF. CDR3 bases: TGTGCCTTGTGGGAGGGCCTAGGGGAGTTCGGCAAAAAAATCAAGGTATTT.

The chain recombines TRGV9 with TRGJP. As TCRdb names no J gene, one was assigned here on the basis of a DNA match to germline. CDR3 size: 14 residues. V lost 10 bases to trimming and J lost 7 bases; unmatched junction nucleotides: 7. CDR1 is GITISATS and CDR2 is ISYDGTV in the germline V gene (reference sequence). CDR3 sequence: CAFPAELGKKIKVF. The CDR3 nucleotides read TGTGCCTTTCCCGCCGAGTTGGGCAAAAAAATCAAGGTATTT.

This clone was found a few times. The chain links TRGV9 to TRGJP. No J gene was available from TCRdb, and it was assigned here by a germline match of the DNA. The V gene end was trimmed by 5 bases and the J gene end by 9 bases; junction bases not matched to a gene: 13. The germline V gene has CDR1 GITISATS and CDR2 ISYDGTV (reference sequence). The CDR3 runs 17 residues. The CDR3 DNA reads as TGTGCCTTGTGGGGGGCTCGTACCGCGTTGGGCAAAAAAATCAAGGTATTT. Protein sequence: CALWGARTALGKKIKVF.

By proportion, this clone is large (0.1 to 1%). The DNA for the CDR3 is TGTGCCACCTGGGACGGTTATTATAAGAAACTCTTT. Translated, it gives CATWDGYYKKLF. The genes are TRGV4 and TRGJ1 or TRGJ2. The J gene, left out of TCRdb, was set here by checking the DNA against germline. Germline trimming cut 4 bases from V and 3 bases from J; bases unmatched to any gene: 3. There are 12 residues in the CDR3. CDR1 is EGSTGY, CDR2 YDSYTSSV, per germline.

This clone is large by share. Within the sample, other DNA sequences also encode this same CDR3. The gene calls are TRGV9 and TRGJP. TCRdb lists no J gene, so it was determined here by aligning the DNA to germline. Germline V gives CDR1 GITISATS, CDR2 ISYDGTV (reference sequence). The junction had 3 bases not matched to a gene; V was cut back by 0 bases and J by 4 bases. The CDR3 contains 17 residues. The CDR3 protein is CALWEVIQELGKKIKVF. The CDR3 DNA reads TGTGCCTTGTGGGAGGTGATACAAGAGTTGGGCAAAAAAATCAAGGTATTT.

The table lists this clone with a few counts. No J gene call was made, and the V gene is TRGV9. CDR3 size: 11 residues. The germline gives CDR1 GITISATS, CDR2 ISYDGTV (reference sequence). CDR3 DNA sequence: TGTGCCTTGTGGGAGAAAGGGAGCAAACTCTTT. Protein: CALWEKGSKLF.

This clone is judged large. A read error may explain this, as a much larger clone is one base away. Distinct nucleotide sequences in the sample also encode this CDR3. The V gene is TRGV9, the J gene TRGJP. TCRdb carries no J gene annotation; the J gene was assigned here by matching the DNA with germline. V lost 1 base, J lost 4 bases, and 1 base stayed unmatched. From germline, CDR1 is GITISATS and CDR2 ISYDGTV (reference sequence). The CDR3 runs 16 residues. The CDR3 sequence: CALWEVQELGKKIKVF. The CDR3 region has the DNA TGTGCCTTGTGGGAGGTTCAAGAGTTGGGCAAAAAAATCAAGGTATTT.